These 21 T cell receptor beta chains originate from one sample sequenced in a study of cytomegalovirus exposure and HLA in healthy donors. PCR used 60 Vbeta primers and 13 Jbeta primers. Method: immunoSEQ multiplex PCR; TCRdb's copy keeps in-frame clones and lacks some. The profile shows about 130,000 clones, over 60% of them singletons. Sequencing used PBMCs. Receptors originate from a man aged 25 to 40 in good health and CMV-seronegative.

The gene calls are TRBV28 and TRBJ2-7; TRBD1 matches at 8 bases. V lost 6 bases to trimming and J lost 4 bases; unmatched junction nucleotides: 8. The CDR3 has 14 residues. Germline assignment: CDR1 MDHEN and CDR2 SYDVKM. The CDR3 nucleotides are TGTGCCAGCAGGATAACAGGGGGATTTTACGAGCAGTACTTC. Translation: CASRITGGFYEQYF.

A note on this clone: Other DNA sequences within the sample encode an identical CDR3. In DNA form, the CDR3 reads TGTGCCAGCAGTGAACTAGCGGGAGGTTACAATGAGCAGTTCTTC. Translation: CASSELAGGYNEQFF. The chain recombines TRBV6-1 with TRBJ2-1, with 11 bases identical to TRBD2. Losses at the gene ends were 2 bases for V and 4 bases for J; bases not matched to a gene: 1. This CDR3 is built from 15 residues. Germline CDR1 is MNHNS and CDR2 is SASEGT.

The genes are TRBV25-1 and TRBJ2-7; a possible D gene is TRBD1 (6 bases). Trimming shortened V by 2 bases and J by 5 bases, and 10 bases separated the two germline ends. The CDR3 totals 13 residues. CDR1 MGHDK and CDR2 SYGVNS come from the germline V gene. CDR3 DNA: TGTGCCAGCAGTGAACGCAGGGGACACGAGCAGTACTTC. Protein product: CASSERRGHEQYF.

This chain joins TRBV19 and TRBJ1-5; 7 bases line up with TRBD1. The CDR3 is 17 amino acids. The trim removed 4 bases at V and 3 bases at J, leaving 12 bases unmatched. CDR1 LNHDA and CDR2 SQIVND come from the germline V gene (reference sequence). The chain's CDR3 is CASSKTTGARTNQPQHF. CDR3 coding DNA: TGTGCCAGTAGTAAGACCACAGGGGCGCGCACCAATCAGCCCCAGCATTTT.

The gene calls are TRBV5-4 and TRBJ2-7; TRBD2 matches at 7 bases. Germline assignment: CDR1 SGHNT and CDR2 YYREEE (reference sequence). The CDR3 covers 13 residues. J was trimmed by 7 bases and V by 2 bases; bases with no gene match: 6. The chain's CDR3 is CASSLGPGGEQYF. The DNA for the CDR3 is TGTGCCAGCAGCTTAGGGCCCGGGGGGGAGCAGTACTTC.

This chain uses TRBV29-1 with TRBJ2-3, with a possible D match to TRBD1 (6 bases). The CDR3 runs to 12 residues. The V end was cut by 6 bases, the J end by 3 bases, with 10 bases between. Germline V gives CDR1 SQVTM, CDR2 ANQGSEA. The CDR3 DNA follows: TGCAGCGTCGCGCAGGGGACAGATACGCAGTATTTT. This translates into CSVAQGTDTQYF.

As concerns this clone: Sequence at one end of the junction differs from germline and may be a read error. The chain joins TRBV28 to TRBJ2-7; no reliable D call. Germline lookup yields CDR1 MDHEN and CDR2 SYDVKM. The CDR3 consists of 15 residues. Here the CDR3 reads CASSSGGPDYYEQYF. In DNA, the CDR3 is TGTGCCAGCAGTTCGGGTGGTCCGGATTATTACGAGCAGTATTTC.

This sequence joins TRBV30 and TRBJ2-1; no clear D gene. The CDR3 totals 12 residues. Trimming stripped 5 bases from V and 6 bases from J, with 11 bases between. From germline, CDR1 is GTSNPN and CDR2 SVGIG (reference sequence). The CDR3 loop reads CAWAPEPNEQFF. DNA for the CDR3: TGTGCCTGGGCCCCAGAACCCAATGAGCAGTTCTTC.

The chain carries TRBV5-4 and TRBJ2-1; D is undetermined. With 0 bases removed from V and 0 bases from J, the gap between germline ends came to 10 bases. The CDR3 consists of 16 residues. The germline V gene has CDR1 SGHNT and CDR2 YYREEE (reference sequence). This CDR3 reads CASSLVAAVSYNEQFF. Here the CDR3 DNA reads TGTGCCAGCAGCTTGGTTGCGGCGGTCTCCTACAATGAGCAGTTCTTC.

The J gene is TRBJ2-6, the V gene TRBV18; no definite D call. Germline-derived CDR1 and CDR2 are KGHSH and LQKENI. V was cut by 2 bases and J by 1 base, with 9 bases left in between. CDR3 length equals 16 residues. As DNA, the CDR3 is TGTGCCAGCTCACCATCTGCTAGATCTGGGGCCAACGTCCTGACTTTC. Translating gives CASSPSARSGANVLTF.

The V and J genes are TRBV6-5 and TRBJ2-3, with TRBD1 as a possible D gene (5 bases). V was clipped by 0 bases and J by 3 bases, with 10 bases between them. The CDR3 runs to 15 residues. Germline CDR1 MNHEY, CDR2 SVGAGI. CDR3 amino acids: CASSYSGQGTDTQYF. The CDR3 region has the DNA TGTGCCAGCAGTTACTCTGGCCAGGGTACAGATACGCAGTATTTT.

The V call is TRBV28, the J call TRBJ1-2; 9 bases are shared with TRBD1. The germline gives CDR1 MDHEN, CDR2 SYDVKM. V shed 5 bases and J 7 bases; nucleotides not matched to a gene: 5. CDR3 length: 13 residues. DNA for the CDR3: TGTGCCAGCAGTACCACAGGGGGCTCTGGCTACACCTTC. Translated, it gives CASSTTGGSGYTF.

The chain couples TRBV18 to TRBJ2-2, with no clear D. Germline CDR1 KGHSH, CDR2 LQKENI. With 3 bases removed from V and 1 base from J, the gap between germline ends came to 6 bases. The CDR3 spans 14 residues. CDR3 sequence (DNA): TGTGCCAGCTCACCCTCGGGGAACACCGGGGAGCTGTTTTTT. Its protein is CASSPSGNTGELFF.

The chain links TRBV11-2 to TRBJ1-1, with 10 bases identical to TRBD1. V lost 1 base and J lost 2; bases outside the gene matches: 4. The CDR3 has 16 residues. CDR1 is SGHAT and CDR2 is FQNNGV in the germline V gene. The CDR3 spells CASSLVLTGGNTEAFF. For the CDR3, the DNA is TGTGCCAGCAGCTTAGTCCTGACAGGGGGCAACACTGAAGCTTTCTTT.

There are a few counts of this clone. The chain has TRBV21-1 and TRBJ1-5; the table assigns TRBD1, which was not confirmed against the DNA. TRBV21-1 is labeled a pseudogene. CDR3 length equals 17 residues. CDR3 coding DNA: TGTGCCAGCAGCAAAGATAGAAACAGGGTTACCAATCAGCCCCAGCATTTT. It is translated as CASSKDRNRVTNQPQHF.

The rearrangement uses TRBV6-1 and TRBJ1-5; tentatively, D is TRBD1 (6 bases). The CDR3 covers 12 residues. Germline V gene lookup returns CDR1 MNHNS and CDR2 SASEGT. V shed 7 bases and J shed 6 bases, with 10 bases lying between them. CDR3 amino acids: CASTDSGQPQHF. The CDR3 bases are TGTGCCAGCACGGACAGCGGTCAGCCCCAGCATTTT.

The chain uses TRBV9 and TRBJ1-1, with 8 positions matching TRBD1. The CDR3 is 14 amino acids. The V and J ends lost 3 bases and 4 bases, in that order; junction bases with no gene match: 5. In germline, CDR1 is SGDLS, CDR2 YYNGEE. CDR3 residues: CASSARTGGTEAFF. DNA for the CDR3: TGTGCCAGCAGCGCAAGAACAGGGGGCACTGAAGCTTTCTTT.

The J gene is TRBJ2-7, the V gene TRBV30; 11 bases are shared with TRBD1. CDR1 and CDR2 (germline): GTSNPN, SVGIG (reference sequence). There are 13 residues in the CDR3. J lost 7 bases, V lost 5 bases, and 7 bases had no gene match. The CDR3: CAWGTGGLGEQYF. DNA of the CDR3: TGTGCCTGGGGGACAGGGGGTCTGGGAGAGCAGTACTTC.

This chain links TRBV19 with TRBJ1-1, with D tentatively TRBD1 (5 bases). The CDR3 is 18 residues long. The germline V gene has CDR1 LNHDA and CDR2 SQIVND (reference sequence). Trimming removed 4 bases at V and 1 base at J, with 22 bases between. CDR3 in DNA: TGTGCCAGTAGTAACAGTAAGGGACTCCGGGGAAGGAACACTGAAGCTTTCTTT. Translation gives CASSNSKGLRGRNTEAFF.

The CDR3: CASSERITSGAKNIQYF. In DNA, the CDR3 is TGTGCCAGCAGTGAACGAATCACTAGCGGGGCCAAAAACATTCAGTACTTC. The chain recombines TRBV2 with TRBJ2-4, with TRBD2 identical over 9 bases. V was pared by 2 bases and J by 1 base, with 6 bases of the junction left unmatched. The CDR3 totals 17 residues. The germline V gene encodes CDR1 SNHLY and CDR2 FYNNEI.

The rearrangement links TRBV25-1 to TRBJ1-5; D is undetermined. This CDR3 has 13 residues. The germline V gene encodes CDR1 MGHDK and CDR2 SYGVNS. V lost 3 bases, J lost 3 bases, and 6 bases lay in between. CDR3 in amino acids: CASSESPNQPQHF. Here the CDR3 DNA reads TGTGCCAGCAGTGAGAGCCCCAATCAGCCCCAGCATTTT.